This T cell receptor beta chain is drawn from a study of T cells in localized non-small cell lung cancer. Produced via immunoSEQ multiplex PCR; TCRdb's table is partial and in-frame only. The table records about 1,300 clones, over 20% of them present only once. This clone has more than one count but fewer than ten. Its target is unknown. Whole-study findings and limits: Longer overall survival was linked to higher blood T cell density. Uninvolved neighboring lung showed the greatest T cell clonality, exceeding tumor. In adjacent lung appeared a median roughly 56 of the top 100 tumor clones.

V lost 0 bases and J 3 bases, leaving 9 bases between the germline ends. CDR1 is SGHNT and CDR2 is YENEEA in the germline V gene. This CDR3 spans 14 amino acids. The specimen was normal lung tissue next to the tumor, collected before any cancer treatment. This TCR came from a man aged 35 to 70 with stage III squamous cell lung carcinoma. The chain carries TRBV11-3 and TRBJ2-7; possible D gene TRBD2, 5 bases. CDR3 protein: CASSLEAGRYEQYF. In nucleotides, the CDR3 is TGTGCCAGCAGCTTAGAGGCGGGTCGCTACGAGCAGTACTTC.